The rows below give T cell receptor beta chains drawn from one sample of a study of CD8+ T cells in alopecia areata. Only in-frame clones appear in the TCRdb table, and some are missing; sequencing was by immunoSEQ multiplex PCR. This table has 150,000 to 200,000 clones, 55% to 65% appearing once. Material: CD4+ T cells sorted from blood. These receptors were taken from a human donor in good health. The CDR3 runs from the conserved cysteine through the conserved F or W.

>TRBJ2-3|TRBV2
CASSRTGTRFGDTQYF
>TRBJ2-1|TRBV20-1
CSAPKGNEQFF
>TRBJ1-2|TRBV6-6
CASSYDDGYTF
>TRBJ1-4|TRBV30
CAWSVSGDRIRGEKLFF
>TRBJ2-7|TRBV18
CASSRDSYEQYF
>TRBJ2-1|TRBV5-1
CASRAGLANVNEQFF
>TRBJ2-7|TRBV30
CAWSGTEAYEQYF
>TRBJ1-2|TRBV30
CAWSVGHTYGYTF
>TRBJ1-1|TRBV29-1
CSVDQGTTEAFF
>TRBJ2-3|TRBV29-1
CSAAKGVTDTQYF